The 23 T cell receptor beta chains given below trace back to one sample, sequenced in a study of T cell responses to AZD1222 COVID-19 vaccine. TCRdb's table, derived via immunoSEQ multiplex PCR, lists solely in-frame clones and lacks some. The table records 100,000 or so clones, around 87% of them present only once. This sample comprised peripheral blood, obtained 28 days after the second AZD1222 dose. The receptors derive from an adult who received the AZD1222 COVID-19 vaccine.

The chain combines TRBV10-3 with TRBJ2-3; possible D gene TRBD1, 7 bases. CDR3 length: 15 residues. Germline CDR1 ENHRY, CDR2 SYGVKD. V gave up 2 bases and J gave up 2 bases, with 11 bases separating them. CDR3 residues: CAISEAGTDTDTQYF. CDR3 coding DNA: TGTGCCATCAGTGAGGCGGGGACAGACACAGATACGCAGTATTTT.

V gene TRBV5-6 combines with J gene TRBJ2-7; D gene uncertain. Germline CDR1 and CDR2: SGHDT and YYEEEE. Trimming removed 2 bases at V and 6 bases at J, with 9 bases between. The CDR3 runs 12 residues. CDR3 DNA: TGTGCCAGCAGCTTCGGCGGAGCCGAGCAGTACTTC. Amino acids: CASSFGGAEQYF.

This chain connects TRBV9 to TRBJ1-1; the D is unclear. V lost 4 bases, J lost 1 base, and 8 bases lay in between. This CDR3 has 13 amino acids. CDR1 is SGDLS and CDR2 is YYNGEE in the germline V gene. CDR3 nucleotides: TGTGCCAGCAGCAATACACCGAACACTGAAGCTTTCTTT. This encodes CASSNTPNTEAFF.

The chain is built from TRBV13 and TRBJ1-1; 7 bases map to TRBD1. The CDR3 has 17 amino acids. Per germline, CDR1 PRHDT and CDR2 FYEKMQ (reference sequence). The trim removed 2 bases at V and 0 bases at J, leaving 9 bases unmatched. The CDR3 here is CASSLMAGTAMNTEAFF. Written as DNA, the CDR3 is TGTGCCAGCAGCTTAATGGCCGGGACAGCGATGAACACTGAAGCTTTCTTT.

In regard to this clone: The junction differs from germline at one of its ends, possibly a read error. CDR3 amino acids: CAGSGQGNRETQYF. As DNA, the CDR3 is TGTGCCGGCAGCGGGCAGGGGAATCGAGAGACCCAGTACTTC. The V and J genes are TRBV6-5 and TRBJ2-5; D might be TRBD1 or TRBD2, each matching 6 bases. Germline assignment: CDR1 MNHEY and CDR2 SVGAGI. This CDR3 spans 14 amino acids.

This rearrangement joins TRBV4-2 to TRBJ1-2, with D possibly matching TRBD1 (5 bases). Germline V CDR1 and CDR2: LGHNA, YNFKEQ. Trimming left V 3 bases short and J 6 bases short, with 17 bases between. The CDR3 has 15 amino acids. Here the CDR3 DNA reads TGTGCCAGCAGCCAGGTTGACGGTATGGGGGATGGCTACACCTTC. Amino acids: CASSQVDGMGDGYTF.

The chain employs TRBV3-1 (or the pseudogene TRBV3-2) and TRBJ2-3; D might be TRBD1 or TRBD2, each matching 6 bases. This CDR3 is built from 17 residues. The V gene's germline CDR1 is LGHDT and CDR2 YNNKEL (reference sequence). Trimming removed 4 bases from V and 0 bases from J, with 17 bases in between. CDR3 protein: CASSRQTGLTSTDTQYF. DNA of the CDR3: TGTGCCAGCAGCCGTCAGACAGGACTAACTAGCACAGATACGCAGTATTTT.

V is TRBV13 and J is TRBJ2-7; D is ambiguous. The V gene's germline CDR1 is PRHDT and CDR2 FYEKMQ (reference sequence). This CDR3 comprises 12 residues. The V end lost 2 bases, the J end lost 0 bases, and 2 bases lay between the germline ends. The CDR3 is CASSLSSYEQYF. CDR3 DNA: TGTGCCAGCAGCTTAAGCTCCTACGAGCAGTACTTC.

The chain carries TRBV7-2 and TRBJ1-1; unclear D gene. Germline CDR1 and CDR2: SGHTA and FQGNSA. Trimming stripped 3 bases from V and 2 bases from J, with 10 bases between. CDR3 length: 14 residues. The CDR3 region is CASSFSNYNTEAFF. In DNA, the CDR3 is TGTGCCAGCAGCTTCTCCAACTACAACACTGAAGCTTTCTTT.

DNA for the CDR3: TGTGCCAGTAGTGCATCCAGGGGGACTGAAGCTTTCTTT. Its translation is CASSASRGTEAFF. The chain carries TRBV19 and TRBJ1-1; 7 bases fit TRBD1. The length of the CDR3 is 13 residues. J was trimmed by 5 bases and V by 5 bases; bases with no gene match: 5. Per germline, CDR1 LNHDA and CDR2 SQIVND (reference sequence).

V and J are TRBV2 and TRBJ2-1, with 12 bases lining up with TRBD1. The CDR3 has 17 residues. CDR1 and CDR2 (germline): SNHLY, FYNNEI. Germline trimming cut 4 bases from V and 3 bases from J; bases unmatched to any gene: 7. The CDR3 loop is CASSAGTGGFLYNEQFF. Here the CDR3 DNA reads TGTGCCAGCAGTGCCGGGACAGGGGGCTTCCTCTACAATGAGCAGTTCTTC.

The rearrangement links TRBV5-1 to TRBJ1-1; unclear D gene. V was shortened by 2 bases and J by 0 bases, with 11 bases between the two germline ends. This CDR3 is built from 15 residues. Looked up from germline, CDR1 is SGHRS and CDR2 is YFSETQ. CDR3: CASSFGSLMNTEAFF. As DNA, the CDR3 is TGCGCCAGCAGCTTCGGCAGTTTAATGAACACTGAAGCTTTCTTT. The whole variable domain, filled in from reference TRBV5-1 and TRBJ1-1, reads KAGVTQTPRYLIKTRGQQVTLSCSPISGHRSVSWYQQTPGQGLQFLFEYFSETQRNKGNFPGRFSGRQFSNSRSEMNVSTLELGDSALYLCASSFGSLMNTEAFFGQGTRLTVV.

V is TRBV5-1 and J is TRBJ2-3; a weak D match, TRBD2 (6 bases). Germline lookup yields CDR1 SGHRS and CDR2 YFSETQ. This CDR3 has 15 residues. Trimming pared 4 bases from V and 2 bases from J, leaving 14 bases between. CDR3 loop: CASSRGTLHTDTQYF. Written as DNA, the CDR3 is TGCGCCAGCAGCCGGGGGACTCTGCACACAGATACGCAGTATTTT.

The chain uses TRBV5-4 and TRBJ2-3; TRBD2 agrees at 8 bases. Germline loops: CDR1 SGHNT, CDR2 YYREEE (reference sequence). V was pared by 2 bases and J by 4 bases, with 3 bases of the junction left unmatched. The CDR3 has 14 amino acids. The CDR3 DNA reads as TGTGCCAGCAGCTTAGCGGGGGTCCCAGATACGCAGTATTTT. Amino acids: CASSLAGVPDTQYF.

The rearrangement links TRBV19 to TRBJ1-1, with a tentative D call TRBD1 (5 bases). CDR1 is LNHDA, CDR2 SQIVND, per germline (reference sequence). V lost 8 bases and J 7 bases, leaving 23 bases between the germline ends. The CDR3 contains 15 residues. As DNA, the CDR3 is TGTGCCAGTCGGGAGGAGAGGGGCCCTTACCTTGAAGCTTTCTTT. Protein: CASREERGPYLEAFF.

The chain links TRBV19 to TRBJ1-5, with D possibly matching TRBD1 (5 bases). The CDR3 has 14 residues. V lost 5 bases, J lost 5 bases, and 13 bases lay in between. Germline lookup yields CDR1 LNHDA and CDR2 SQIVND (reference sequence). The CDR3 protein is CASSPDRAYQPQHF. In DNA, the CDR3 is TGTGCCAGTAGTCCCGACAGAGCCTATCAGCCCCAGCATTTT.

The chain carries TRBV9 and TRBJ1-2; no reliable D call. V dropped 0 bases and J dropped 3 bases, with 12 bases sitting between them. The CDR3 is made up of 15 amino acids. In germline, CDR1 is SGDLS, CDR2 YYNGEE. The CDR3 is CASSVEGGVDYGYTF. The CDR3 region has the DNA TGTGCCAGCAGCGTAGAAGGAGGCGTTGACTATGGCTACACCTTC.

The chain uses TRBV19 and TRBJ2-3; tentative D call: TRBD2 (5 bases). This CDR3 has 13 residues. The germline V gene encodes CDR1 LNHDA and CDR2 SQIVND (reference sequence). V was pared by 1 base and J by 6 bases, with 8 bases between. CDR3 residues: CASSIGWEDTQYF. The CDR3, as DNA: TGTGCCAGTAGTATAGGGTGGGAGGATACGCAGTATTTT.

The CDR3 reads CASRSPGTGGPNTGELFF. In DNA, the CDR3 is TGTGCCAGCAGGTCCCCGGGGACAGGGGGCCCGAACACCGGGGAGCTGTTTTTT. J is TRBJ2-2 and V is TRBV28; TRBD1 matches 12 bases. CDR1 is MDHEN and CDR2 is SYDVKM in the germline V gene. The CDR3 totals 18 residues. V shed 6 bases, J shed 0 bases, and the junction held 8 bases outside the gene matches.

V usage is TRBV28 and J usage is TRBJ2-7; D may match TRBD1 or TRBD2 (6 bases each). The CDR3 sequence is 20 residues long. Germline V lookup: CDR1 MDHEN, CDR2 SYDVKM. V shed 3 bases and J shed 0 bases, with 27 bases lying between them. The CDR3 DNA reads TGTGCCAGCAGTTTGGTCGGTTACCGGGAGCAGACAGGAGGCTCCTACGAGCAGTACTTC. This encodes CASSLVGYREQTGGSYEQYF.

In its sample, this clone was seen a few times. The J gene is TRBJ1-2, the V gene TRBV28, with a possible D match to TRBD1 (5 bases). Deletions cut 4 bases from V and 7 bases from J, with 13 bases between. The germline V gene has CDR1 MDHEN and CDR2 SYDVKM. This CDR3 is 13 amino acids long. The CDR3 nucleotides read TGTGCCAGCAGTTCCAGAGGGACCGTTGGCTACACCTTC. Its protein is CASSSRGTVGYTF.

V and J are TRBV7-3 and TRBJ2-1, with D possibly being TRBD1 (6 bases). Germline lookup yields CDR1 SGHTA and CDR2 FQGTGA. The CDR3 is 16 residues long. The V and J ends lost 8 bases and 0 bases respectively, with 17 bases between them. Written as DNA, the CDR3 is TGTGCCAGCTCCCCATCCGGACAGATCTCCTACAATGAGCAGTTCTTC. Residues: CASSPSGQISYNEQFF.

This chain joins TRBV15 and TRBJ1-2; TRBD1 might be the D (5 bases). The germline CDR1 and CDR2 sequences are LNHNV and YYDKDF (reference sequence). V lost 0 bases, J lost 7 bases, and 9 bases lay in between. The CDR3 covers 13 residues. The CDR3 DNA reads TGTGCCACCAGCAGAGAAGTGGGGGTTGGCTACACCTTC. Protein product: CATSREVGVGYTF.